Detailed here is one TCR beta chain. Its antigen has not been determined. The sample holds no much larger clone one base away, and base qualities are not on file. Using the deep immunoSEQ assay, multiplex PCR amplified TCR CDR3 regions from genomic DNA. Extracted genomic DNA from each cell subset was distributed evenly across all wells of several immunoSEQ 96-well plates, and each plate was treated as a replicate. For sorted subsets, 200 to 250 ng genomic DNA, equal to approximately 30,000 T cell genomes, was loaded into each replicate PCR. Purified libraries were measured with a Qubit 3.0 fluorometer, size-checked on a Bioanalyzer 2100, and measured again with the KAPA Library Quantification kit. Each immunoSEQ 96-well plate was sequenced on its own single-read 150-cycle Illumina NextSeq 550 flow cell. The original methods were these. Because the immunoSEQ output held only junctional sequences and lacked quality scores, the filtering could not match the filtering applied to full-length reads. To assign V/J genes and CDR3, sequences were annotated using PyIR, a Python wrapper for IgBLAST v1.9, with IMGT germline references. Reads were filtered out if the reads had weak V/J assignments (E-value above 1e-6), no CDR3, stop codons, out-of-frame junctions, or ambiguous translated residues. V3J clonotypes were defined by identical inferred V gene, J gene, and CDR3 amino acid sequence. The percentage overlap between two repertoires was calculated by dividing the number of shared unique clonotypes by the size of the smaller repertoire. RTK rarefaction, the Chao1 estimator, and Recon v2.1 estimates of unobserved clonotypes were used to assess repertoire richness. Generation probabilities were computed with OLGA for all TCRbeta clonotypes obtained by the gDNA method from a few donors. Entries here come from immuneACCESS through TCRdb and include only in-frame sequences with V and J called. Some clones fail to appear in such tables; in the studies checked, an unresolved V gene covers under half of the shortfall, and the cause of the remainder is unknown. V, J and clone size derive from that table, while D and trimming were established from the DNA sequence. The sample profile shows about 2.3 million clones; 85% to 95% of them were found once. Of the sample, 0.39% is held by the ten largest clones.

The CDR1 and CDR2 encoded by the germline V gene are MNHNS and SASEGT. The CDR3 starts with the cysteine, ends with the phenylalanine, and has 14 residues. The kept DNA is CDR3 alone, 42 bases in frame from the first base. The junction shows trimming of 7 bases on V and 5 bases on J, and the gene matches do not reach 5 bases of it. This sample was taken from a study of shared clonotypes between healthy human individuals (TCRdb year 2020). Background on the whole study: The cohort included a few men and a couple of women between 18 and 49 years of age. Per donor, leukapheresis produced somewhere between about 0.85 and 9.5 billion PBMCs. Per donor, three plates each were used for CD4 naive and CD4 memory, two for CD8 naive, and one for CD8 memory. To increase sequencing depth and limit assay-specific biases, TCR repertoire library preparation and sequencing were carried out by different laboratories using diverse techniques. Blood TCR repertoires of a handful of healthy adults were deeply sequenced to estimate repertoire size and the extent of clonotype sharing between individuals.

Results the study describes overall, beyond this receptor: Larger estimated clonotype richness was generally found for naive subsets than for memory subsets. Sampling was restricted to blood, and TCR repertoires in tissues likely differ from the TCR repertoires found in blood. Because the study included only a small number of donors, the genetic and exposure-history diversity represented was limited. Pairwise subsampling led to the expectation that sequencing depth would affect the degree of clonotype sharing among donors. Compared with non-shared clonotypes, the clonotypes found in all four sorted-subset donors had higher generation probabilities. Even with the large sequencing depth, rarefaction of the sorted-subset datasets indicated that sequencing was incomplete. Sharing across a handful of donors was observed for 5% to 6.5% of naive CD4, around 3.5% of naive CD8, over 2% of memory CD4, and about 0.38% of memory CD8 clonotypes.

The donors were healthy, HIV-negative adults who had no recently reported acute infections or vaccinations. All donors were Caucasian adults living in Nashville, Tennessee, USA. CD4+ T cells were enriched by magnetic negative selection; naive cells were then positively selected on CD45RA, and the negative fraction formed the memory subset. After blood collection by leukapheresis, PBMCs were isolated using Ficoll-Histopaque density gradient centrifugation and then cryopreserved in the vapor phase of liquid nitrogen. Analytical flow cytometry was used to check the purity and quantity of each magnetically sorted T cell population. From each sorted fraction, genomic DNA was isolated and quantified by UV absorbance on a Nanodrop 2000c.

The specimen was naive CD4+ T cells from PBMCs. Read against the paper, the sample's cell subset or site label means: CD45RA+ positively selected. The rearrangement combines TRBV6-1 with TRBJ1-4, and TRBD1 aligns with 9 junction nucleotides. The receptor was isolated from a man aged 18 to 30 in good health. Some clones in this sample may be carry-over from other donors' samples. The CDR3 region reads CASNGGTGNEKLFF. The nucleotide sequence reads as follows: TGTGCCAGCAACGGCGGGACAGGGAATGAAAAACTGTTTTTT.